Below, 2 T cell receptor beta chains from the same sample are listed, as sequenced in a study of blood T cell repertoires in COVID-19. The repertoire was sequenced with immunoSEQ multiplex PCR; TCRdb's copy has only in-frame clones and lacks some. The sample lists 150,000 to 170,000 clones; about 86% were seen once. Sequencing was done on a sample of PBMCs or T cells enriched from blood (not recorded which). These receptors all stem from a man aged 50-59 years who had recovered from COVID-19.

The V call is TRBV27, the J call TRBJ2-1; 8 nucleotides agree with TRBD2. J was trimmed by 5 bases and V by 5 bases; bases with no gene match: 14. The CDR3 sequence is 17 residues long. Germline values: CDR1 MNHEY, CDR2 SMNVEV (reference sequence). CDR3 nucleotide sequence: TGTGCCAGCAGTGCGACCACAGCGGGGGCCCTCAACAATGAGCAGTTCTTC. Translated: CASSATTAGALNNEQFF.

The rearrangement links TRBV6-2 or TRBV6-3 to TRBJ2-1; 8 bases match TRBD2. This CDR3 is built from 15 residues. Germline V gene sequence: CDR1 MNHEY, CDR2 SVGEGT. With 2 bases clipped from V and 4 bases from J, the junction kept 4 bases outside the gene matches. CDR3 amino acids: CASSYRGGQYNEQFF. The CDR3 region has the DNA TGTGCCAGCAGTTACCGGGGGGGGCAGTACAATGAGCAGTTCTTC.